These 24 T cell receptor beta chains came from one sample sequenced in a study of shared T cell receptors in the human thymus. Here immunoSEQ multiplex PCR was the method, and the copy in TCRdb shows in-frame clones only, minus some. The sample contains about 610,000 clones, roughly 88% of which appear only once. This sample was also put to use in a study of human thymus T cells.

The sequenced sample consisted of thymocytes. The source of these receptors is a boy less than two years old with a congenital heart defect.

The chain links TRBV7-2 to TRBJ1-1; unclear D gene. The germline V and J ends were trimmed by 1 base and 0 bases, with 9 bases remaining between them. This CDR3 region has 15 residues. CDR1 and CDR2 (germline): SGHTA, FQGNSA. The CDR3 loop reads CASSLEAYMNTEAFF. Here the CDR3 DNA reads TGTGCCAGCAGCTTAGAAGCTTATATGAACACTGAAGCTTTCTTT.

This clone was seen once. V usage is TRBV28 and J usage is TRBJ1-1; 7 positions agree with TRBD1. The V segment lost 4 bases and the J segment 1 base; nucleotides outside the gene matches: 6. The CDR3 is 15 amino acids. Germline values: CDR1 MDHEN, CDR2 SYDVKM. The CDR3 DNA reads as TGTGCCAGCAGTTCTCCACAGGGGTCGAACACTGAAGCTTTCTTT. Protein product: CASSSPQGSNTEAFF. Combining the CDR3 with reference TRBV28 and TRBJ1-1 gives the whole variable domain DVKVTQSSRYLVKRTGEKVFLECVQDMDHENMFWYRQDPGLGLRLIYFSYDVKMKEKGDIPEGYSVSREKKERFSLILESASTNQTSMYLCASSSPQGSNTEAFFGQGTRLTVV.

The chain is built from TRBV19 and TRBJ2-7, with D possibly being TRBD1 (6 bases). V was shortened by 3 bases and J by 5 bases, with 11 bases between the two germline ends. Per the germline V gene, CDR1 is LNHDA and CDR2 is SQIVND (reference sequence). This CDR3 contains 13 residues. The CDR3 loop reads CASSIQGTNEQYF. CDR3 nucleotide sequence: TGTGCCAGTAGTATTCAGGGGACCAACGAGCAGTACTTC.

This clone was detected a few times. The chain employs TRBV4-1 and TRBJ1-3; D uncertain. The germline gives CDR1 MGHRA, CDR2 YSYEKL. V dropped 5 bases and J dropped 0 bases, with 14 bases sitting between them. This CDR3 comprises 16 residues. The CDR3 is CASSIQEDLSGNTIYF. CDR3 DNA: TGCGCCAGCAGCATTCAGGAGGACCTCTCTGGAAACACCATATATTTT.

The CDR3 is CASSLWRETQYF. The CDR3 DNA is TGCGCCAGCAGCTTGTGGAGAGAGACCCAGTACTTC. The V gene is TRBV5-1, the J gene TRBJ2-5; D unresolved. V was cut by 1 base and J by 4 bases, with 5 bases left in between. The V gene's germline CDR1 is SGHRS and CDR2 YFSETQ. This CDR3 has 12 residues. The full variable domain, completed using reference TRBV5-1 and TRBJ2-5, is KAGVTQTPRYLIKTRGQQVTLSCSPISGHRSVSWYQQTPGQGLQFLFEYFSETQRNKGNFPGRFSGRQFSNSRSEMNVSTLELGDSALYLCASSLWRETQYFGPGTRLLVL.

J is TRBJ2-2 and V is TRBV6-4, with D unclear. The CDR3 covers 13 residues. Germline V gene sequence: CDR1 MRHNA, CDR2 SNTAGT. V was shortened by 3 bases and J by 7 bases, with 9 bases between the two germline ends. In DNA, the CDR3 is TGTGCCAGCAGTGAGCGCCCCGGCGGGGAGCTGTTTTTT. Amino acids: CASSERPGGELFF.

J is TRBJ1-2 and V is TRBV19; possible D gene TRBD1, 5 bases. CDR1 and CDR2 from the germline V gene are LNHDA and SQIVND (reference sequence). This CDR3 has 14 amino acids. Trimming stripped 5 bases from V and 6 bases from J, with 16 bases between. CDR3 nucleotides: TGTGCCAGTAGTCCTCGACAGCCTACTGATGGCTACACCTTC. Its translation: CASSPRQPTDGYTF.

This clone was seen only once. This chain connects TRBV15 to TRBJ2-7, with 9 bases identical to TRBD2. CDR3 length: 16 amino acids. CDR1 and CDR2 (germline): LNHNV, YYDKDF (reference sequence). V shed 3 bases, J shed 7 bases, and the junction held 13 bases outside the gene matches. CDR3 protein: CATSSPGAGGPYEQYF. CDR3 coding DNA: TGTGCCACCAGCAGCCCTGGGGCGGGAGGGCCGTATGAGCAGTACTTC.

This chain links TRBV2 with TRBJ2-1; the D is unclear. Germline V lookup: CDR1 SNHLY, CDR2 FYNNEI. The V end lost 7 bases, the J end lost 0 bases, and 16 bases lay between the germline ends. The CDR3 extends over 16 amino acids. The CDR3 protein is CASISARVSSYNEQFF. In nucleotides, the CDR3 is TGTGCCAGCATTAGTGCACGGGTGAGCTCCTACAATGAGCAGTTCTTC. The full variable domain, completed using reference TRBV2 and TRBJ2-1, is EPEVTQTPSHQVTQMGQEVILRCVPISNHLYFYWYRQILGQKVEFLVSFYNNEISEKSEIFDDQFSVERPDGSNFTLKIRSTKLEDSAMYFCASISARVSSYNEQFFGPGTRLTVL.

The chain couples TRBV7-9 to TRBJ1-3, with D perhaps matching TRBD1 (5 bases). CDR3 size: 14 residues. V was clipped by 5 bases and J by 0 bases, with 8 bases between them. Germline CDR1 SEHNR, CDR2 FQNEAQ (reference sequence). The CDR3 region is CASSRGDSGNTIYF. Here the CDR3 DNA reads TGTGCCAGCAGCCGGGGGGACTCTGGAAACACCATATATTTT.

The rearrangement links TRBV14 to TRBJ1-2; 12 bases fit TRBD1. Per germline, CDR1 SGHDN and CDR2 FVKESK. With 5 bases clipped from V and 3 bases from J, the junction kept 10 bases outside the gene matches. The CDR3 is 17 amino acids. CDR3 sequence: CASSADRDRGLDYGYTF. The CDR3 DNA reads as TGTGCCAGCAGCGCCGACCGGGACAGGGGGCTTGACTATGGCTACACCTTC.

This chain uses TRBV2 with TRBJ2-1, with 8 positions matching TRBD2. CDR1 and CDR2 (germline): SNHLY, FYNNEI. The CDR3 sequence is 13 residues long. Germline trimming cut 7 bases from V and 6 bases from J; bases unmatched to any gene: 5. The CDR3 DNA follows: TGTGCCAGCACGGCGGGAGGACCCAATGAGCAGTTCTTC. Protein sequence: CASTAGGPNEQFF.

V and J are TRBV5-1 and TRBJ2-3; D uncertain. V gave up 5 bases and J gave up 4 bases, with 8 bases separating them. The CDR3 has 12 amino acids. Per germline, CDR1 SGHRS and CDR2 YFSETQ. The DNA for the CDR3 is TGCGCCAGCAGGCGTCCGGCAGATACGCAGTATTTT. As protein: CASRRPADTQYF.

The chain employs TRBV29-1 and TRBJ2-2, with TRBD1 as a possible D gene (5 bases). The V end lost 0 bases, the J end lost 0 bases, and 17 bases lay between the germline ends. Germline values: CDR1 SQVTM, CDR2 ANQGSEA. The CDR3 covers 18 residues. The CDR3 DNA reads TGCAGCGTTGAAGAGCAAAGGCCAGGGAACCCGAACACCGGGGAGCTGTTTTTT. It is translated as CSVEEQRPGNPNTGELFF.

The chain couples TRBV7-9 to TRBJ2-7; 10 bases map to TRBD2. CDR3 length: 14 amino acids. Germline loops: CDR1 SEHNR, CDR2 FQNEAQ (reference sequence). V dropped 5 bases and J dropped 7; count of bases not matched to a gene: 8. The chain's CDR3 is CASSDNEREGEQYF. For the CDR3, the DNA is TGTGCCAGCAGCGATAATGAGCGGGAGGGTGAGCAGTACTTC. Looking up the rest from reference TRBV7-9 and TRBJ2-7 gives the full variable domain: DTGVSQNPRHKITKRGQNVTFRCDPISEHNRLYWYRQTLGQGPEFLTYFQNEAQLEKSRLLSDRFSAERPKGSFSTLEIQRTEQGDSAMYLCASSDNEREGEQYFGPGTRLTVT.

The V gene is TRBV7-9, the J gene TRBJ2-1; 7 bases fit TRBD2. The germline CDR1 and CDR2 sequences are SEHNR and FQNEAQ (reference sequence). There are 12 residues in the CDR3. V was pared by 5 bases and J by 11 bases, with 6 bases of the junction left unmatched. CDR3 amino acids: CASSVTGTKQFF. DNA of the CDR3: TGTGCCAGCAGCGTAACCGGGACTAAGCAGTTCTTC.

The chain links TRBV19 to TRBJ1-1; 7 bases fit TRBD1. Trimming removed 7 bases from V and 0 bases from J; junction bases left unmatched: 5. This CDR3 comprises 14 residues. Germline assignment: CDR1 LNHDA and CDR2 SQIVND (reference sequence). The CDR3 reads CASTPTGMNTEAFF. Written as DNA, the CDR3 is TGTGCCAGTACCCCGACAGGGATGAACACTGAAGCTTTCTTT.

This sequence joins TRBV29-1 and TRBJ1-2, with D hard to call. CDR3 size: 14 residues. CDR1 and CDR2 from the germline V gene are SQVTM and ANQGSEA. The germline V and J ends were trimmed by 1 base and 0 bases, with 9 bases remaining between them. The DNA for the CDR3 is TGCAGCGTTGAAGGCGGGGTTACTAACTATGGCTACACCTTC. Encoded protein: CSVEGGVTNYGYTF.

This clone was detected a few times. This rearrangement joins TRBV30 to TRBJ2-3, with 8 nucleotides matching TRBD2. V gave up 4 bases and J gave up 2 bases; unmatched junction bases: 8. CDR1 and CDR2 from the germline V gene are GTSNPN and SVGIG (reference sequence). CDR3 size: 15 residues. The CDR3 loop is CAWMRVAGHTDTQYF. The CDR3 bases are TGTGCCTGGATGAGGGTAGCGGGACACACAGATACGCAGTATTTT.

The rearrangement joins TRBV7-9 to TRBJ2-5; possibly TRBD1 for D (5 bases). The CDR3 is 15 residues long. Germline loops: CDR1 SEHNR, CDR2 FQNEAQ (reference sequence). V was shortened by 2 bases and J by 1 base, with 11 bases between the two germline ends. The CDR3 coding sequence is TGTGCCAGCAGCTTACCCGACAGTTTCCAAGAGACCCAGTACTTC. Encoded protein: CASSLPDSFQETQYF.

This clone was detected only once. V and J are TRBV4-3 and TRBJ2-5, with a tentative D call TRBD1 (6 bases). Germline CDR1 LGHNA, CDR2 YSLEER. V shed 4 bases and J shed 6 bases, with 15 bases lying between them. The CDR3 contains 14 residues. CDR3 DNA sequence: TGCGCCAGCAGCCTTACGGACAGACATAAGACCCAGTACTTC. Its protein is CASSLTDRHKTQYF.

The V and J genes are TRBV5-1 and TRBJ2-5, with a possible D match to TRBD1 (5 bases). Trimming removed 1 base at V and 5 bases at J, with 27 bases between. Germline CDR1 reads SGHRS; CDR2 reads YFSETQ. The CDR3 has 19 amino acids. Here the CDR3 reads CASSLSDTSENSRVETQYF. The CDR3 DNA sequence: TGCGCCAGCAGCTTGAGTGACACATCTGAAAATTCCAGGGTGGAGACCCAGTACTTC.

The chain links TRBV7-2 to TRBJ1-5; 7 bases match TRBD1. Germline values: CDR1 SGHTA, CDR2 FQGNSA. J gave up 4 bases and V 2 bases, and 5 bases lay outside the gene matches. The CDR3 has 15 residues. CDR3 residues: CASSLTTGKNQPQHF. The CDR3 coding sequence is TGTGCCAGCAGCTTAACGACAGGGAAGAATCAGCCCCAGCATTTT.

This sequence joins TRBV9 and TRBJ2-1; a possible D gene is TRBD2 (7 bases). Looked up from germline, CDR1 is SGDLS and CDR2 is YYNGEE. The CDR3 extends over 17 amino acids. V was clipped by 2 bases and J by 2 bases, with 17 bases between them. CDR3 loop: CASSVTGQGRAYNEQFF. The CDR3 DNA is TGTGCCAGCAGCGTCACTGGGCAGGGGAGGGCCTACAATGAGCAGTTCTTC.